The 16 T cell receptor beta chains listed next were all sequenced from one sample in a study of T cell responses to AZD1222 COVID-19 vaccine (dated by TCRdb to the early 2020s). The method was the immunoSEQ multiplex PCR assay. The source is immuneACCESS, and TCRdb retained only in-frame sequences with V and J called. Part of the clones is not carried over; for the studies checked, unresolved V genes explain less than half of this, and the remainder is unexplained. This sample is represented by more than 100,000 clones; 70% to 90% of them were singletons. Together, the top ten hold 5.5% to 8% of the sample. In light of the paper, this sample's time point label describes: baseline before first vaccination. The material sequenced was peripheral blood, taken on day 0 of AZD1222 vaccination. These receptors were obtained from an adult in good health.

This rearrangement joins TRBV6-5 to TRBJ1-1; D is unresolved. This CDR3 is built from 14 residues. Trimming shortened V by 6 bases and J by 3 bases, and 14 bases separated the two germline ends. The germline gives CDR1 MNHEY, CDR2 SVGAGI. The CDR3 DNA reads TGTGCCAGCAGGCCAGGTGAATCCTACACTGAAGCTTTCTTT. Protein sequence: CASRPGESYTEAFF.

The chain joins TRBV18 to TRBJ2-2, with a weak D call TRBD2 (5 bases). Between the trimmed V and J ends, which lost 4 bases and 1 base, there was a span of 10 bases. The length of the CDR3 is 15 residues. The germline V gene encodes CDR1 KGHSH and CDR2 LQKENI. CDR3 in DNA: TGTGCCAGCTCACTTAAGGACTGGAACACCGGGGAGCTGTTTTTT. It yields the protein CASSLKDWNTGELFF.

The rearrangement uses TRBV12-3 or TRBV12-4 and TRBJ2-1; D gene uncertain. V shed 6 bases and J shed 9 bases, with 12 bases lying between them. The CDR3 covers 12 residues. CDR3 nucleotides: TGTGCCAGCAGAGGGTTGACGGGTGAGCAGTTCTTC. Amino acids: CASRGLTGEQFF.

This chain links TRBV6-5 with TRBJ1-5; D is ambiguous. The CDR3 is made up of 15 amino acids. CDR1 and CDR2 from the germline V gene are MNHEY and SVGAGI. Trimming removed 11 bases at V and 2 bases at J, with 19 bases between. The CDR3 is CASTRGNIGNQPQHF. DNA of the CDR3: TGTGCCTCCACTCGCGGGAATATCGGCAATCAGCCCCAGCATTTT.

This clone has just a few counts. The V gene is TRBV7-6, the J gene TRBJ1-2; D gene uncertain. The CDR3 extends over 14 amino acids. Germline-derived CDR1 and CDR2 are SGHVS and FNYEAQ. Deletions cut 2 bases from V and 4 bases from J, with 11 bases between. CDR3 sequence: CASSLRESAYGYTF. CDR3 sequence (DNA): TGTGCCAGCAGCTTAAGGGAAAGTGCCTATGGCTACACCTTC.

The chain recombines TRBV27 with TRBJ2-3; no definite D call. The length of the CDR3 is 16 residues. V lost 8 bases to trimming and J lost 1 base, with 19 bases between them. The germline V gene encodes CDR1 MNHEY and CDR2 SMNVEV (reference sequence). CDR3 sequence: CASCSRYRAGTDTQYF. The CDR3 DNA reads TGTGCCAGCTGTTCTAGATATAGGGCGGGCACAGATACGCAGTATTTT.

This clone was recorded only once. The chain has TRBV12-3 or TRBV12-4 and TRBJ1-1, with D hard to call. Trimming pared 2 bases from V and 3 bases from J, leaving 4 bases between. The length of the CDR3 is 12 residues. The CDR3 DNA reads as TGTGCCAGCAGTTTACCTCACACTGAAGCTTTCTTT. As protein: CASSLPHTEAFF.

The J gene is TRBJ2-5, the V gene TRBV6-1; D is unresolved. Germline V gene data show CDR1 as MNHNS and CDR2 as SASEGT. Trimming left V 1 base short and J 5 bases short, with 8 bases between. The CDR3 covers 13 residues. The DNA for the CDR3 is TGTGCCAGCAGTGAAGAAAATTTGGAGACCCAGTACTTC. It codes for CASSEENLETQYF.

In nucleotides, the CDR3 is TGTGCCAGCAGCTTAGCGACAGGGGCTGGAAACACCATATATTTT. This sequence encodes CASSLATGAGNTIYF. The rearrangement joins TRBV13 to TRBJ1-3, with TRBD1 matching 8 bases. V shed 1 base and J 2 bases; nucleotides not matched to a gene: 1. Germline V gives CDR1 PRHDT, CDR2 FYEKMQ (reference sequence). The CDR3 is made up of 15 amino acids.

The chain recombines TRBV30 with TRBJ1-4, with D hard to call. The CDR3 spans 13 residues. Trimming pared 1 base from V and 8 bases from J, leaving 11 bases between. Germline loops: CDR1 GTSNPN, CDR2 SVGIG (reference sequence). CDR3 sequence (DNA): TGTGCCTGGAGTGCTACCACAGTGGAAAAACTGTTTTTT. The encoded protein is CAWSATTVEKLFF.

The genes are TRBV7-2 and TRBJ2-3; D is perhaps TRBD1 or TRBD2 (5 bases each). Germline CDR1 is SGHTA and CDR2 is FQGNSA. The CDR3 extends over 13 amino acids. Trimming left V 5 bases short and J 9 bases short, with 15 bases between. The chain's CDR3 is CASSARTSGTQYF. The CDR3 DNA reads as TGTGCCAGCAGCGCTAGGACTTCAGGGACGCAGTATTTT.

The chain recombines TRBV3-1 (or the pseudogene TRBV3-2) with TRBJ1-4; the match to TRBD1 covers 9 bases. The germline V gene encodes CDR1 LGHDT and CDR2 YNNKEL (reference sequence). This CDR3 is 16 amino acids long. V lost 4 bases, J lost 3 bases, and 6 bases stayed unmatched. As DNA, the CDR3 is TGTGCCAGCAGCCGGGACAGGGTGGGCGCTAATGAAAAACTGTTTTTT. This sequence encodes CASSRDRVGANEKLFF.

Remarks on this clone: The junction departs from germline at one end; a sequencing error may be responsible. The V gene is TRBV24-1, the J gene TRBJ1-2; 7 positions agree with TRBD1. Germline V lookup: CDR1 KGHDR, CDR2 SFDVKD. This CDR3 spans 16 amino acids. CDR3 residues: CATSDLRSLGAVQGAF. CDR3 bases: TGTGCCACCAGTGATTTGCGATCCCTGGGGGCCGTCCAGGGGGCCTTC.

The rearrangement uses TRBV18 and TRBJ2-3; 7 nucleotides match TRBD1. Germline lookup yields CDR1 KGHSH and CDR2 LQKENI. The junction had 5 bases not matched to a gene; V was cut back by 3 bases and J by 2 bases. This CDR3 contains 15 residues. The CDR3 loop reads CASSPGDSYTDTQYF. CDR3 bases: TGTGCCAGCTCACCTGGGGACAGTTACACAGATACGCAGTATTTT.

This clone occurred once. J is TRBJ2-7 and V is TRBV6-5; maybe TRBD2 (5 bases). This CDR3 region has 14 residues. Deletions cut 4 bases from V and 3 bases from J, with 13 bases between. Germline V CDR1 and CDR2: MNHEY, SVGAGI. Written as DNA, the CDR3 is TGTGCCAGCAGTTGGTGGGCCGGGGACTACGAGCAGTACTTC. The encoded protein is CASSWWAGDYEQYF.

The chain employs TRBV28 and TRBJ2-1; 7 nucleotides match TRBD2. This CDR3 has 17 residues. CDR1 and CDR2 from the germline V gene are MDHEN and SYDVKM. The junction had 16 bases not matched to a gene; V was cut back by 7 bases and J by 4 bases. The CDR3 DNA reads as TGTGCCAGCAACGGGGGGACCAACAACGGAAGATACAATGAGCAGTTCTTC. Protein product: CASNGGTNNGRYNEQFF. The variable domain in full, with the rest retrieved from reference TRBV28 and TRBJ2-1, is DVKVTQSSRYLVKRTGEKVFLECVQDMDHENMFWYRQDPGLGLRLIYFSYDVKMKEKGDIPEGYSVSREKKERFSLILESASTNQTSMYLCASNGGTNNGRYNEQFFGPGTRLTVL.